Listed here are 21 T cell receptor beta chains from one sample, sequenced in a study of blood T cell repertoires in COVID-19. The data were produced by immunoSEQ multiplex PCR, yet TCRdb's version contains in-frame clones alone and is incomplete. The table records 250,000 to 300,000 clones, 75% to 90% of them present only once. What was sequenced was peripheral blood. The receptors were sampled from a woman under 40 with active or convalescent COVID-19.

The CDR3 nucleotides are TGCGCCAGCCAACTAGGAAACAGTTTACACACTGAAGCTTTCTTT. Amino acids: CASQLGNSLHTEAFF. The chain carries TRBV5-1 and TRBJ1-1; D is unclear. V gave up 7 bases and J gave up 3 bases, with 19 bases separating them. The CDR3 is 15 amino acids. Germline V gene lookup returns CDR1 SGHRS and CDR2 YFSETQ. Using reference TRBV5-1 and TRBJ1-1 for the parts outside the CDR3, the full variable domain is KAGVTQTPRYLIKTRGQQVTLSCSPISGHRSVSWYQQTPGQGLQFLFEYFSETQRNKGNFPGRFSGRQFSNSRSEMNVSTLELGDSALYLCASQLGNSLHTEAFFGQGTRLTVV.

This clone was recorded once. The chain combines TRBV20-1 with TRBJ2-7, with a weak D call TRBD2 (5 bases). From germline, CDR1 is DFQATT and CDR2 SNEGSKA (reference sequence). This CDR3 spans 13 amino acids. V was trimmed by 3 bases and J by 3 bases, leaving 12 bases between them. CDR3 coding DNA: TGCAGTGCTAGTGTGAGGGTCTTCTACGAGCAGTACTTC. Translation: CSASVRVFYEQYF.

As to this clone: This specimen includes other DNA sequences encoding the same CDR3. This chain joins TRBV7-2 and TRBJ1-2; D gene unclear. This CDR3 is 13 amino acids long. Trimming took off 1 base at V and 4 bases at J, with 7 bases between the two ends. The germline CDR1 and CDR2 sequences are SGHTA and FQGNSA. CDR3 sequence: CASSLGHGYGYTF. DNA of the CDR3: TGTGCCAGCAGCTTAGGACACGGCTATGGCTACACCTTC.

This clone turned up a few times. The chain recombines TRBV5-8 with TRBJ2-7; TRBD1 aligns across 8 bases. CDR3 size: 15 residues. Germline V gene lookup returns CDR1 SGHTS and CDR2 YDEGEE. V shed 2 bases and J 3 bases; nucleotides not matched to a gene: 7. Written as DNA, the CDR3 is TGTGCCAGCAGCTTTTTGACAGGGGCCCACTACGAGCAGTACTTC. As protein: CASSFLTGAHYEQYF.

V usage is TRBV11-3 and J usage is TRBJ2-3, with 7 bases fitting TRBD1. CDR1 and CDR2 from the germline V gene are SGHNT and YENEEA. CDR3 length: 14 amino acids. Trimming took 3 bases from V and 6 from J; bases not matched to a gene: 6. CDR3 sequence reads: CASSLRGRLDTQYF. The CDR3 nucleotides read TGTGCCAGCAGCTTGAGGGGGCGCCTGGATACGCAGTATTTT.

The V gene is TRBV5-1, the J gene TRBJ1-1, with 9 bases aligning to TRBD1. Germline-derived CDR1 and CDR2 are SGHRS and YFSETQ. The V and J ends lost 3 bases and 6 bases, in that order; junction bases with no gene match: 12. CDR3 length: 16 residues. CDR3 amino acids: CASSSGTGKVSSEAFF. CDR3 DNA: TGCGCCAGCAGCTCCGGGACAGGGAAGGTTTCGTCTGAAGCTTTCTTT.

The chain joins TRBV27 to TRBJ2-7, with TRBD2 matching over 7 bases. Trimming cost V 2 bases and J 6 bases; bases outside gene matches: 13. CDR3 size: 16 residues. The germline V gene encodes CDR1 MNHEY and CDR2 SMNVEV (reference sequence). CDR3 in amino acids: CASSLLAGVKMVEQYF. As DNA, the CDR3 is TGTGCCAGCAGTTTACTTGCGGGGGTGAAAATGGTCGAGCAGTACTTC.

The chain uses TRBV25-1 and TRBJ1-2; 11 positions agree with TRBD1. Germline trimming cut 8 bases from V and 7 bases from J; bases unmatched to any gene: 6. The CDR3 has 13 residues. Germline CDR1 MGHDK, CDR2 SYGVNS. CDR3 DNA: TGTGCCAGCCGTGGACAGGGGGCGCGTGGCTACACCTTC. This encodes CASRGQGARGYTF.

The chain links TRBV3-1 (or the pseudogene TRBV3-2) to TRBJ1-6; unclear D gene. This CDR3 spans 15 amino acids. Germline CDR1 reads LGHDT; CDR2 reads YNNKEL (reference sequence). V lost 4 bases, J lost 8 bases, and 15 bases lay in between. The CDR3 bases are TGTGCCAGCAGCCGGAATATAGGCGGAGATTCACCCCTCCACTTT. Translated: CASSRNIGGDSPLHF.

V is TRBV27 and J is TRBJ2-5; TRBD2 matches at 14 bases. Unmatched junction bases numbered 11, after V lost 9 bases and J lost 5 bases. Germline assignment: CDR1 MNHEY and CDR2 SMNVEV (reference sequence). The CDR3 has 16 amino acids. The CDR3 spells CASRLAGGYGGETQYF. The CDR3, as DNA: TGTGCCAGTAGACTAGCGGGGGGGTATGGTGGTGAGACCCAGTACTTC.

J is TRBJ2-3 and V is TRBV15; 9 bases match TRBD1. Germline CDR1 LNHNV, CDR2 YYDKDF (reference sequence). There are 17 residues in the CDR3. Germline trimming cut 4 bases from V and 3 bases from J; bases unmatched to any gene: 11. DNA for the CDR3: TGTGCCACCAGCACCGACCATCCGGGACAGGGAACAGATACGCAGTATTTT. This encodes CATSTDHPGQGTDTQYF.

The V and J genes are TRBV6-6 and TRBJ2-1; 9 bases match TRBD2. Looked up from germline, CDR1 is MNHNY and CDR2 is SVGAGI (reference sequence). J was trimmed by 1 base and V by 5 bases; bases with no gene match: 18. CDR3 length: 20 residues. The CDR3 here is CASSPSPGLAAGGSYNEQFF. DNA of the CDR3: TGTGCCAGCAGTCCTTCCCCGGGACTAGCCGCGGGGGGGTCCTACAATGAGCAGTTCTTC.

This chain connects TRBV4-3 to TRBJ1-6, with no clear D. Trimming left V 0 bases short and J 7 bases short, with 4 bases between. This CDR3 region has 13 residues. Germline V lookup: CDR1 LGHNA, CDR2 YSLEER. Written as DNA, the CDR3 is TGCGCCAGCAGCCAAGACGGGAATTCACCCCTCCACTTT. Amino acid sequence: CASSQDGNSPLHF.

The chain has TRBV30 and TRBJ2-2, with D tentatively TRBD2 (6 bases). V lost 2 bases and J lost 6, with 7 bases in between. The CDR3 is 12 residues long. Germline V gene sequence: CDR1 GTSNPN, CDR2 SVGIG (reference sequence). The CDR3 here is CAWSSGAGELFF. The CDR3 DNA follows: TGTGCCTGGAGTTCGGGAGCCGGGGAGCTGTTTTTT.

This clone was detected only once. V and J are TRBV18 and TRBJ1-3; possible D gene TRBD1, 6 bases. Germline V lookup: CDR1 KGHSH, CDR2 LQKENI. V shed 5 bases and J shed 4 bases, with 15 bases lying between them. The CDR3 totals 15 residues. In nucleotides, the CDR3 is TGTGCCAGCTCATACGGTCAGGGGAAAGGAAACACCATATATTTT. It is translated as CASSYGQGKGNTIYF. Complete variable domain (other parts from reference TRBV18 and TRBJ1-3): NAGVMQNPRHLVRRRGQEARLRCSPMKGHSHVYWYRQLPEEGLKFMVYLQKENIIDESGMPKERFSAEFPKEGPSILRIQQVVRGDSAAYFCASSYGQGKGNTIYFGEGSWLTVV.

This CDR3 reads CASSLDSSRVYGYTF. The DNA for the CDR3 is TGCGCCAGCAGCTTGGACTCCTCTCGTGTCTATGGCTACACCTTC. This chain links TRBV5-1 with TRBJ1-2; D gene ambiguous. The CDR3 extends over 15 amino acids. V was trimmed by 0 bases and J by 4 bases, leaving 13 bases between them. Per germline, CDR1 SGHRS and CDR2 YFSETQ.

V usage is TRBV7-9 and J usage is TRBJ1-1; D gene unclear. Germline CDR1 SEHNR, CDR2 FQNEAQ (reference sequence). This CDR3 has 13 residues. The ends were cut back, 7 bases at V and 6 bases at J, with 15 bases in the middle. Here the CDR3 reads CASNPGLEPEAFF. In DNA, the CDR3 is TGTGCCAGCAACCCGGGTCTGGAGCCTGAAGCTTTCTTT.

V and J are TRBV10-3 and TRBJ1-4, with 7 bases aligning to TRBD1. Losses at the gene ends were 6 bases for V and 7 bases for J; bases not matched to a gene: 14. Germline V CDR1 and CDR2: ENHRY, SYGVKD. The CDR3 has 16 residues. CDR3 sequence (DNA): TGTGCCATCAGAGGGAATACAGGGGCTAACAGTGAAAAACTGTTTTTT. Its protein product is CAIRGNTGANSEKLFF.

J is TRBJ1-6 and V is TRBV9; D remains unclear. V shed 4 bases and J shed 14 bases, with 16 bases lying between them. Germline CDR1 is SGDLS and CDR2 is YYNGEE. The CDR3 totals 13 residues. The CDR3 loop reads CASSPSRGRSLHF. CDR3 coding DNA: TGTGCCAGCAGCCCCTCTAGAGGGAGGTCCCTCCACTTT. Full variable domain (outside the CDR3, taken from reference TRBV9 and TRBJ1-6): DSGVTQTPKHLITATGQRVTLRCSPRSGDLSVYWYQQSLDQGLQFLIQYYNGEERAKGNILERFSAQQFPDLHSELNLSSLELGDSALYFCASSPSRGRSLHFGNGTRLTVT.

The V and J genes are TRBV4-3 and TRBJ2-7; 10 nucleotides line up with TRBD1. V shed 0 bases, J shed 6 bases, and the junction held 5 bases outside the gene matches. The V gene's germline CDR1 is LGHNA and CDR2 YSLEER. The CDR3 is 15 residues long. CDR3 residues: CASSQEATGGFEQYF. In nucleotides, the CDR3 is TGCGCCAGCAGCCAAGAGGCGACAGGGGGCTTCGAGCAGTACTTC.

The chain has TRBV7-3 and TRBJ2-6, with 9 bases lining up with TRBD2. With V trimmed by 5 bases and J by 3 bases, 11 bases remained unmatched. This CDR3 region has 18 residues. Germline lookup yields CDR1 SGHTA and CDR2 FQGTGA. The CDR3 spells CASSPKGLAPGGANVLTF. CDR3 DNA: TGTGCCAGCAGCCCGAAGGGACTAGCCCCTGGTGGGGCCAACGTCCTGACTTTC.